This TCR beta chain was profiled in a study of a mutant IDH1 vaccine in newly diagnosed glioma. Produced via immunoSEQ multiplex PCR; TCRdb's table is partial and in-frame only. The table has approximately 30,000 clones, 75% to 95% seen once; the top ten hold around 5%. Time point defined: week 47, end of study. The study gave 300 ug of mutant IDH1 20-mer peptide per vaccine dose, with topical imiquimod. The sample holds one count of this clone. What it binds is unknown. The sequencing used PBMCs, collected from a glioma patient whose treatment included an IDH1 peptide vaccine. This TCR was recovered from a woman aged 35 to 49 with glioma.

The CDR3 sequence is CASSPDGTYNEQFF. DNA for the CDR3: TGTGCCAGCAGCCCTGACGGGACGTACAATGAGCAGTTCTTC. The V call is TRBV9, the J call TRBJ2-1, with D perhaps being TRBD1 or TRBD2 (5 bases each). Trimming took 4 bases from V and 4 from J, leaving 12 bases between them. The germline CDR1 and CDR2 sequences are SGDLS and YYNGEE. CDR3 length: 14 amino acids. The complete variable domain, with remaining parts taken from reference TRBV9 and TRBJ2-1, reads DSGVTQTPKHLITATGQRVTLRCSPRSGDLSVYWYQQSLDQGLQFLIQYYNGEERAKGNILERFSAQQFPDLHSELNLSSLELGDSALYFCASSPDGTYNEQFFGPGTRLTVL.